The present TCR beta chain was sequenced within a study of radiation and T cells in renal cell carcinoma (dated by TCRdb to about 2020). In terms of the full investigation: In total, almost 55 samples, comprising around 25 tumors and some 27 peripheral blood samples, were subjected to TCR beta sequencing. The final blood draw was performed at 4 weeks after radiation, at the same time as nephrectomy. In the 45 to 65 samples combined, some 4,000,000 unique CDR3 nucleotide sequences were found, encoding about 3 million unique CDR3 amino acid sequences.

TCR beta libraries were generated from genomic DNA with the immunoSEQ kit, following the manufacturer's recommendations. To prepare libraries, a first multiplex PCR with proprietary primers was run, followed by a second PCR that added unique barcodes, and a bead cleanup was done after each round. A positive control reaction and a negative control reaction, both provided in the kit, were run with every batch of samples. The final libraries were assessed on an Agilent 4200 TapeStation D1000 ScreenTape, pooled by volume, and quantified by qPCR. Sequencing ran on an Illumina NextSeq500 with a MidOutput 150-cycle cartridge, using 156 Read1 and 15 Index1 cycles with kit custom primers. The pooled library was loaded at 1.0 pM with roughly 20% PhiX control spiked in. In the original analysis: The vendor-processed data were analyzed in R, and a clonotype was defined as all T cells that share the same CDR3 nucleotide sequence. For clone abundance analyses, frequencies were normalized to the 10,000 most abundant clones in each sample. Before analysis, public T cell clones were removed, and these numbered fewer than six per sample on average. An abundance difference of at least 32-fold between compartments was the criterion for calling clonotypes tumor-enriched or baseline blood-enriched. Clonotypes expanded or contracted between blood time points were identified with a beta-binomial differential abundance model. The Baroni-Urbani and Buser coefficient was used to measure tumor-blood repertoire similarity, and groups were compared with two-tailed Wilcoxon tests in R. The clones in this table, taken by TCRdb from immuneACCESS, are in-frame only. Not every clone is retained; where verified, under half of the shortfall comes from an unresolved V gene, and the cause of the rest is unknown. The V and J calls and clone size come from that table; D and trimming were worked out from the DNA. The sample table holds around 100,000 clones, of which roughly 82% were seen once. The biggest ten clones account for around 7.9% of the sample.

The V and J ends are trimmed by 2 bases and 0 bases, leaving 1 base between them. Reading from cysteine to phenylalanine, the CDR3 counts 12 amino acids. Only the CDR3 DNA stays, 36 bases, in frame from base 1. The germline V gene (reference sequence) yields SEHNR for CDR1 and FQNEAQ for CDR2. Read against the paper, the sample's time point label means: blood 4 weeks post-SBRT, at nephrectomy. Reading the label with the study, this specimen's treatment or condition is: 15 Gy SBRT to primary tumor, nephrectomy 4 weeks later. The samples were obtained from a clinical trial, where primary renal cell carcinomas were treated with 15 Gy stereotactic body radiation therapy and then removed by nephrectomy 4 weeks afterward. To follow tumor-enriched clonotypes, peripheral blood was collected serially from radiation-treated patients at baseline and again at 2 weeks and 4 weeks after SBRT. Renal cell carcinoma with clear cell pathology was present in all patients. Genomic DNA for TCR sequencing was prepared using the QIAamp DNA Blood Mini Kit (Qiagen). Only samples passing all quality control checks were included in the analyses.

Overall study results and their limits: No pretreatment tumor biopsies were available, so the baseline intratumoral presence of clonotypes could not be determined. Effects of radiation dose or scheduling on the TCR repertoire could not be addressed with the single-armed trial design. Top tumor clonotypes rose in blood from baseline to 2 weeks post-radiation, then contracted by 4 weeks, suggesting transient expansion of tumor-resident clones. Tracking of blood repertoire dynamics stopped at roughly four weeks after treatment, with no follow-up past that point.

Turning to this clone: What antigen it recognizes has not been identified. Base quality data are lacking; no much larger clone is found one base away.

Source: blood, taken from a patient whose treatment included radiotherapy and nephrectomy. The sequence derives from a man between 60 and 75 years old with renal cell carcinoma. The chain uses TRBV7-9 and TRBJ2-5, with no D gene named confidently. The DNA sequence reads TGTGCCAGCAGCTTAAACCAAGAGACCCAGTACTTC. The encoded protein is CASSLNQETQYF.